The TCR beta chain under discussion was sequenced for a study of beta chain features in type 1 diabetes. Study-wide points: All four CD4+ subsets of Type 1 diabetes patients contained TCRB CDR3s that were moderately but significantly shorter.

Per germline, CDR1 LGHNA and CDR2 YNFKEQ. The CDR3 runs to 15 residues. V gave up 4 bases and J gave up 8 bases, with 18 bases separating them. This clone has a handful of counts. What it binds is not known. Every isolated RNA sample was fully reverse transcribed, so sequencing captured expressed TCRB transcripts. Only in-frame clones appear in the TCRdb table, and some are missing; sequencing was by immunoSEQ multiplex PCR. The data hold about 660,000 clones, with 11% to 15% observed a single time. V usage is TRBV4-2 and J usage is TRBJ2-1, with D uncertain. The clonotype was recovered from a man in his late teens or twenties with type 1 diabetes. Sequenced: naive CD4+ T cells from blood. The CDR3 coding sequence is TGTGCCAGCAGCCCGTCAGGCACCCTTGGGGATGAGCAGTTCTTC. Amino acids: CASSPSGTLGDEQFF.